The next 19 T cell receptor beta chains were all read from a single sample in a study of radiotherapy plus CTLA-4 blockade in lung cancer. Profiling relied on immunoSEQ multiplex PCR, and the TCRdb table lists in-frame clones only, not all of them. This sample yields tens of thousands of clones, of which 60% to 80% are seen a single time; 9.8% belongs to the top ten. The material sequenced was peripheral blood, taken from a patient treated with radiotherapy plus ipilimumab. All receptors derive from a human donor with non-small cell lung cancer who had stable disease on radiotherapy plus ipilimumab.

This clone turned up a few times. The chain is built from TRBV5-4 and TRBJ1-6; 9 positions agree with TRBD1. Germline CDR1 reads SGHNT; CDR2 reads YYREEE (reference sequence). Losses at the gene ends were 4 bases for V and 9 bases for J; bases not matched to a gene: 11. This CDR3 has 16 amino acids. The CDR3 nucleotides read TGTGCCAGCAGCCTTCACACAGGGGGCTTTGGTTCACCCCTCCACTTT. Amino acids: CASSLHTGGFGSPLHF.

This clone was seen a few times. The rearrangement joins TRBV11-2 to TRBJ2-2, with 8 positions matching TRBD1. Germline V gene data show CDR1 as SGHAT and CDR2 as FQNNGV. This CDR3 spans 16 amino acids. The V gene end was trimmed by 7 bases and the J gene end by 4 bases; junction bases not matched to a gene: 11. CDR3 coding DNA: TGTGCCAGCACCGAGGCGCAGGGGGCTGTCACCGGGGAGCTGTTTTTT. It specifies CASTEAQGAVTGELFF.

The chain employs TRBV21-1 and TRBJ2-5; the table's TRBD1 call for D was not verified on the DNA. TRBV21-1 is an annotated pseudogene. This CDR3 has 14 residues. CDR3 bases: TGTGCCAGCAGCAAAGGGACAGGACAAGAGACCCAGTACTTC. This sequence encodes CASSKGTGQETQYF.

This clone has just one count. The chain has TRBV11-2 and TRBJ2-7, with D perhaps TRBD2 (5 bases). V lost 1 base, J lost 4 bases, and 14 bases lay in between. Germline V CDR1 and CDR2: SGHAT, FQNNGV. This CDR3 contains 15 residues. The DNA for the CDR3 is TGTGCCAGCAGCTTAGGGGTTGGTTCGGGGTACGAGCAGTACTTC. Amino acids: CASSLGVGSGYEQYF.

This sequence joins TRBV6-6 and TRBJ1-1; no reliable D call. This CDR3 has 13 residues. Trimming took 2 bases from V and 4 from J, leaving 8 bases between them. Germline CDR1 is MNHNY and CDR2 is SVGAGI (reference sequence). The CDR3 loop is CASSYGQSTEAFF. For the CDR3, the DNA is TGTGCCAGCAGTTACGGCCAATCCACTGAAGCTTTCTTT.

CDR3 nucleotide sequence: TGTGCCAGCACCCGGATGGTTAGGGGGCAACACGAGCAGTACTTC. It yields the protein CASTRMVRGQHEQYF. The chain links TRBV5-6 to TRBJ2-7; 7 positions match TRBD1. CDR1 is SGHDT, CDR2 YYEEEE, per germline. The CDR3 length is 15 residues. The V and J ends lost 6 bases and 5 bases, in that order; junction bases with no gene match: 14.

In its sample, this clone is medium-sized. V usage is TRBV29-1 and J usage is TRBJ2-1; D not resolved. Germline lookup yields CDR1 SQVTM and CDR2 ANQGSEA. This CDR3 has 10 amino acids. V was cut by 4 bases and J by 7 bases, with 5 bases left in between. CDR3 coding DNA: TGCAGCGTTGTGACTAATGAGCAGTTCTTC. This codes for CSVVTNEQFF.

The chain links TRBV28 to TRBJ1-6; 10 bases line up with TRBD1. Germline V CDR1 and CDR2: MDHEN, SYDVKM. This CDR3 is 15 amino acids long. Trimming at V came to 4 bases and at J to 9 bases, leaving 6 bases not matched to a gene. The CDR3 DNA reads TGTGCCAGCAGTTCCCGGGACAGGGGTGGTTCACCCCTCCACTTT. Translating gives CASSSRDRGGSPLHF.

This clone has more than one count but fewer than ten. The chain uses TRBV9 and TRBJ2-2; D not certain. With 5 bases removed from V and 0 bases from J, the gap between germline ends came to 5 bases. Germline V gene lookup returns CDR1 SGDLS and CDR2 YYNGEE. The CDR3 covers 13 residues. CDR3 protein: CASRHPNTGELFF. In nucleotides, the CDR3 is TGTGCCAGCAGACACCCGAACACCGGGGAGCTGTTTTTT.

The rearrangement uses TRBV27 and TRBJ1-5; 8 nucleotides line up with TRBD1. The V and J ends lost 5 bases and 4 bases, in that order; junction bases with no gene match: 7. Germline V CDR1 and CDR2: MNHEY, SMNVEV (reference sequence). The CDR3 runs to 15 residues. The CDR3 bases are TGTGCCAGCAGTCAAAACAGGGGGGTTAATCAGCCCCAGCATTTT. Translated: CASSQNRGVNQPQHF.

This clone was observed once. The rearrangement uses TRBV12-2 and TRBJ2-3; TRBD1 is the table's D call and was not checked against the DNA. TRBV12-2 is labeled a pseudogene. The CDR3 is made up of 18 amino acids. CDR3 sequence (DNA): TGTGCAAGTCGCCTAAAGAGTGCGGGACAGGGGGACACAGATACGCAGTATTTT. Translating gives CASRLKSAGQGDTDTQYF.

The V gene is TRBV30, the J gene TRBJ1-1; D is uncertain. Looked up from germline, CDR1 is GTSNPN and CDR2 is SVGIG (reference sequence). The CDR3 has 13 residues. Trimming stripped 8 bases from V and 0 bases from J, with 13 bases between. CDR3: CATSGWVNTEAFF. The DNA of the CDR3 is TGTGCCACCTCGGGATGGGTGAACACTGAAGCTTTCTTT.

The chain's CDR3 is CASSVGQGTREQYF. The CDR3 region has the DNA TGTGCCAGCAGCGTGGGACAGGGAACACGGGAGCAGTACTTC. J is TRBJ2-7 and V is TRBV9, with TRBD1 identical over 9 bases. V gave up 2 bases and J gave up 7 bases; unmatched junction bases: 7. This CDR3 has 14 amino acids. The germline V gene encodes CDR1 SGDLS and CDR2 YYNGEE.

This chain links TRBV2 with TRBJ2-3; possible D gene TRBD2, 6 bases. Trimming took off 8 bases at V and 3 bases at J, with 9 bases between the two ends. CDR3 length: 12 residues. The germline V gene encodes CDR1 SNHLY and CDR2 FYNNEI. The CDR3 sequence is CASGGDTDTQYF. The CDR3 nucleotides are TGTGCCAGCGGAGGGGATACAGATACGCAGTATTTT.

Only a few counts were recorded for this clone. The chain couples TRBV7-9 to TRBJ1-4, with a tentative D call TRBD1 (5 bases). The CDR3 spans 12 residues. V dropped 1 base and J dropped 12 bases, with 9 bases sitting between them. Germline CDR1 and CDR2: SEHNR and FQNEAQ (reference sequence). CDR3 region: CASSLVQGELFF. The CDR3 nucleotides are TGTGCCAGCAGCTTAGTCCAGGGTGAACTGTTTTTT.

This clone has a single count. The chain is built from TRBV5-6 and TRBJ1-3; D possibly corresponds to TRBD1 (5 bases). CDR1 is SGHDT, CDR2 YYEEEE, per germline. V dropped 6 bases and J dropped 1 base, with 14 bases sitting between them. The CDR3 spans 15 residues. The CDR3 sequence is CASTRGGVSGNTIYF. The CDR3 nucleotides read TGTGCCAGCACCCGGGGGGGGGTATCTGGAAACACCATATATTTT. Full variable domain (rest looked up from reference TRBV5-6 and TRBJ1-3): DAGVTQSPTHLIKTRGQQVTLRCSPKSGHDTVSWYQQALGQGPQFIFQYYEEEERQRGNFPDRFSGHQFPNYSSELNVNALLLGDSALYLCASTRGGVSGNTIYFGEGSWLTVV.

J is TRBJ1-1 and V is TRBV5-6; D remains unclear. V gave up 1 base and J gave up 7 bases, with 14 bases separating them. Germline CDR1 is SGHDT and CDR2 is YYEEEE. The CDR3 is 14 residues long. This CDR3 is CASSLSARLFEAFF. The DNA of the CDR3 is TGTGCCAGCAGCTTGAGTGCGCGGCTTTTTGAAGCTTTCTTT. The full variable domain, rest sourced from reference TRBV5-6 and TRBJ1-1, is DAGVTQSPTHLIKTRGQQVTLRCSPKSGHDTVSWYQQALGQGPQFIFQYYEEEERQRGNFPDRFSGHQFPNYSSELNVNALLLGDSALYLCASSLSARLFEAFFGQGTRLTVV.

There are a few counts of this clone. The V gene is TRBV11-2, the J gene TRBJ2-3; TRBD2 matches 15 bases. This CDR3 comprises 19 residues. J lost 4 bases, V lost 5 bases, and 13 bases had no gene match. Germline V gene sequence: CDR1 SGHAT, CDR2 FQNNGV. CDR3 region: CASSQGLAGGPIYPDTQYF. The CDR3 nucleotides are TGTGCCAGCAGCCAAGGACTAGCGGGGGGGCCGATCTACCCAGATACGCAGTATTTT.

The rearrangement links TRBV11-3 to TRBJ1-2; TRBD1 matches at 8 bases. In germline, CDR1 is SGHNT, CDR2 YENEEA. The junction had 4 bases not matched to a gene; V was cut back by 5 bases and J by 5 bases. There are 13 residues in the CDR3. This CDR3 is CASSPGTGYGYTF. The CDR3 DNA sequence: TGTGCCAGCAGCCCCGGGACAGGATATGGCTACACCTTC.